The T cell receptor beta chain under discussion was sequenced for a study of shared clonotypes between healthy human individuals. Study-level results: The rarefaction results pointed to incomplete sorted-subset sequencing despite large depth.

The repertoire was sequenced with immunoSEQ multiplex PCR; TCRdb's copy has only in-frame clones and lacks some. Of some 630,000 clones listed, about two thirds are singletons. Memory CD4+ cells were the fraction left after CD45RA+ naive selection. This CDR3 region has 11 residues. CDR1 and CDR2 from the germline V gene are SNHLY and FYNNEI. Trimming removed 6 bases from V and 2 bases from J, with 5 bases in between. A remark on this clone: Its target is not known.

This clonotype originated in a woman between 25 and 40 years old in good health. The chain combines TRBV2 with TRBJ2-7; no definite D call. Sequenced input: memory CD4+ T cells sorted from blood. Subset specified: CD45RA-negative fraction. For the CDR3, the DNA is TGTGCCAGCAGCCTGGCCTACGAGCAGTACTTC. Its translation: CASSLAYEQYF.